This T cell receptor beta chain comes out of a study of T cell clones after liver transplantation. On this clone itself: Other DNA sequences of this sample code for an identical CDR3.

Germline V lookup: CDR1 MGHRA, CDR2 YSYEKL. Trimming removed 3 bases at V and 5 bases at J, with 7 bases between. There are 12 residues in the CDR3. Unstimulated PBMCs were sorted into CD3+CD4+ and CD3+CD8+ populations. The protocol was immunoSEQ multiplex PCR, while the TCRdb copy is restricted to in-frame clones and leaves out a portion. The sample includes approximately 75,000 clones, approximately 80% of them seen just once. This chain connects TRBV4-1 to TRBJ1-2; D unresolved. The receptor was isolated from a human patient who received a liver transplant. These T cells may partly come from the graft donor. The specimen was CD4+ T cells from blood, collected 12 months after liver transplant. The CDR3 is CASSQANYGYTF. The CDR3 DNA reads as TGCGCCAGCAGCCAGGCGAATTATGGCTACACCTTC.